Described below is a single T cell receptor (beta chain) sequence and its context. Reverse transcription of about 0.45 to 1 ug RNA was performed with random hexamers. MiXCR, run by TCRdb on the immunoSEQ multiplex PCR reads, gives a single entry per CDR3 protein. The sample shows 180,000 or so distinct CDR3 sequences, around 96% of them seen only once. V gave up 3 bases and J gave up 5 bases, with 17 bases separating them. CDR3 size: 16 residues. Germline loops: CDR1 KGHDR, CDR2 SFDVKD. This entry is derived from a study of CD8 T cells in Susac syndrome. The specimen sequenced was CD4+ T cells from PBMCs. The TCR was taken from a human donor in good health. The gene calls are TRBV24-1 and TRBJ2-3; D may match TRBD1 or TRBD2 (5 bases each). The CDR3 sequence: CATSDPSGGERDTQYF. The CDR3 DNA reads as TGTGCCACCAGTGATCCCTCTGGGGGAGAGAGAGATACGCAGTATTTT.